One sample yielded the 7 T cell receptor beta chains listed below, sequenced in a study of response to subunit inactivated influenza vaccine. Each CDR3 protein gets one entry after TCRdb re-called the RT-PCR reads with MiXCR. The sample lists roughly 700,000 distinct CDR3 sequences, around a sixth occurring once. This material consisted of PBMCs from blood, taken approximately 12 days after vaccination. Receptor source: a man aged 50-59 years who received an inactivated influenza vaccine.

In its sample, this clonotype was seen a few times. The chain carries TRBV7-8 and TRBJ2-7; a weak D match, TRBD1 (5 bases). Germline-derived CDR1 and CDR2 are SGHVS and FQNEAQ. CDR3 length equals 14 residues. V was shortened by 5 bases and J by 2 bases, with 13 bases between the two germline ends. As DNA, the CDR3 is TGTGCCAGCAGCCCCGTCAGGGATACCTACGAGCAGTACTTC. This sequence encodes CASSPVRDTYEQYF.

This chain connects TRBV4-2 to TRBJ2-2; D perhaps matches TRBD2 (6 bases). There are 19 residues in the CDR3. The germline V gene encodes CDR1 LGHNA and CDR2 YNFKEQ. V shed 0 bases and J shed 3 bases, with 20 bases lying between them. The CDR3 DNA reads TGTGCCAGCAGCCAAGATTGGGCCTGGACTATCCTAGACACCGGGGAGCTGTTTTTT. The encoded protein is CASSQDWAWTILDTGELFF.

This clonotype showed up just a few times. The gene calls are TRBV3-1 and TRBJ2-5; perhaps D is TRBD1 or TRBD2 (6 bases each). The ends were cut back, 2 bases at V and 3 bases at J, with 10 bases in the middle. Germline V gene data show CDR1 as LGHDT and CDR2 as YNNKEL (reference sequence). This CDR3 comprises 14 residues. CDR3 in amino acids: CASSQPGAKETQYF. CDR3 DNA: TGTGCCAGCAGCCAACCGGGGGCAAAAGAGACCCAGTACTTC.

This chain connects TRBV2 to TRBJ2-5; TRBD1 agrees at 7 bases. Germline V gene data show CDR1 as SNHLY and CDR2 as FYNNEI. The CDR3 contains 15 residues. The junction had 9 bases not matched to a gene; V was cut back by 7 bases and J by 1 base. Here the CDR3 DNA reads TGTGCCAGCACCCGGGACAGAGGGGGCCAAGAGACCCAGTACTTC. This encodes CASTRDRGGQETQYF.

This clonotype was observed a handful of times. The chain carries TRBV6-5 and TRBJ2-7; possible D gene TRBD1, 5 bases. V lost 4 bases and J 7 bases, leaving 17 bases between the germline ends. There are 14 residues in the CDR3. In germline, CDR1 is MNHEY, CDR2 SVGAGI. The CDR3 sequence: CASSFTGPTAEQYF. The CDR3 region has the DNA TGTGCCAGCAGTTTTACAGGCCCAACGGCGGAGCAGTACTTC.

The chain uses TRBV20-1 and TRBJ1-5, with 7 positions matching TRBD1. V gave up 3 bases and J gave up 4 bases; unmatched junction bases: 12. Germline CDR1 is DFQATT and CDR2 is SNEGSKA (reference sequence). The CDR3 loop spans 16 amino acids. In nucleotides, the CDR3 is TGCAGTGCTAGCAGAACCGGGACAGCTAGGAATCAGCCCCAGCATTTT. As protein: CSASRTGTARNQPQHF.

This clonotype was seen a few times. The chain combines TRBV4-2 with TRBJ2-1; perhaps TRBD1 as D (6 bases). The length of the CDR3 is 13 residues. CDR1 is LGHNA, CDR2 YNFKEQ, per germline. The V end lost 3 bases, the J end lost 6 bases, and 9 bases lay between the germline ends. The CDR3 region is CASSQSQGNEQFF. DNA for the CDR3: TGTGCCAGCAGCCAGTCACAGGGCAATGAGCAGTTCTTC.